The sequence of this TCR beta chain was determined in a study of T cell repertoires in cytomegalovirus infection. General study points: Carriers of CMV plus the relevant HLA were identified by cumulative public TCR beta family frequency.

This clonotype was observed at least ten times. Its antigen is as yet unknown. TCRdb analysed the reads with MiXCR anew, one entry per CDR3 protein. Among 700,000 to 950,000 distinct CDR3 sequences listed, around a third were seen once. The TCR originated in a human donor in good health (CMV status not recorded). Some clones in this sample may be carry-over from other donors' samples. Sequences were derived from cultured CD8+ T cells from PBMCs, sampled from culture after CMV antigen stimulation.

The CDR3, as DNA: TGTGCCAGCAGCCCCCGGGACAGGGGGTTCAATCAGCCCCAGCATTTT. Residues: CASSPRDRGFNQPQHF. The chain joins TRBV7-2 to TRBJ1-5, with 11 nucleotides matching TRBD1. V was clipped by 5 bases and J by 3 bases; unmatched bases: 6. The CDR3 consists of 16 residues. Germline V lookup: CDR1 SGHTA, CDR2 FQGNSA. Variable domain in full (rest from reference TRBV7-2 and TRBJ1-5): GAGVSQSPSNKVTEKGKDVELRCDPISGHTALYWYRQSLGQGLEFLIYFQGNSAPDKSGLPSDRFSAERTGGSVSTLTIQRTQQEDSAVYLCASSPRDRGFNQPQHFGDGTRLSIL.